This passage covers 29 T cell receptor beta chains from one sample sequenced in a study of control samples from healthy donors and cancer patients. Assay: immunoSEQ multiplex PCR; the TCRdb copy retains only in-frame clones and omits some. The sample carries about 69,000 clones, roughly 86% recorded once. The sequenced material came from PBMCs. The receptors shown here come from a man aged 55-75 years with lung cancer.

V usage is TRBV28 and J usage is TRBJ1-4; 10 bases are a match to TRBD1. CDR1 and CDR2 (germline): MDHEN, SYDVKM. CDR3 length equals 17 residues. The V and J ends lost 3 bases and 0 bases, in that order; junction bases with no gene match: 4. CDR3 protein: CASSFSGQGATNEKLFF. The CDR3 DNA sequence: TGTGCCAGCAGTTTTTCTGGACAGGGGGCAACTAATGAAAAACTGTTTTTT.

This clone was seen a single time. The CDR3 protein is CASSLSGYNQPQHF. CDR3 DNA sequence: TGTGCCAGCAGCTTGTCGGGGTACAATCAGCCCCAGCATTTT. The chain uses TRBV5-5 and TRBJ1-5; no clear D. CDR3 length: 14 amino acids. Germline V lookup: CDR1 SGHKS, CDR2 YYEKEE (reference sequence). V was pared by 1 base and J by 3 bases, with 8 bases between.

The CDR3 DNA reads TGTGCCAGCAGCGTGGGGCCCTCCTACGAGCAGTACGTC. Amino acid sequence: CASSVGPSYEQYV. The chain uses TRBV9 and TRBJ2-7, with D possibly being TRBD1 (5 bases). This CDR3 has 13 amino acids. Trimming shortened V by 2 bases and J by 0 bases, and 6 bases separated the two germline ends. Germline lookup yields CDR1 SGDLS and CDR2 YYNGEE.

The chain recombines TRBV25-1 with TRBJ2-3; D may be TRBD1 (6 bases). Trimming stripped 6 bases from V and 3 bases from J, with 19 bases between. Germline loops: CDR1 MGHDK, CDR2 SYGVNS. The CDR3 spans 16 residues. CDR3 protein: CASRQKQGEGTDTQYF. The CDR3 DNA reads TGTGCCAGCAGACAAAAACAGGGTGAGGGGACAGATACGCAGTATTTT.

V is TRBV7-3 and J is TRBJ2-2; a weak D match, TRBD2 (7 bases). V lost 2 bases and J lost 0, with 13 bases in between. The germline gives CDR1 SGHTA, CDR2 FQGTGA. The CDR3 has 17 amino acids. This chain's CDR3 is CASSLFGGGANTGELFF. In nucleotides, the CDR3 is TGTGCCAGCAGCTTATTCGGCGGGGGCGCGAACACCGGGGAGCTGTTTTTT.

The rearrangement joins TRBV5-4 to TRBJ1-1, with TRBD1 matching 8 bases. The ends lost 1 base at V and 2 bases at J; junction bases unmatched: 4. The CDR3 length is 15 residues. Germline loops: CDR1 SGHNT, CDR2 YYREEE (reference sequence). The CDR3 loop reads CASSLLTGGNTEAFF. Written as DNA, the CDR3 is TGTGCCAGCAGCTTGTTAACAGGGGGTAACACTGAAGCTTTCTTT.

This chain links TRBV7-7 with TRBJ2-5, with D perhaps matching TRBD1 (8 bases). The CDR3 has 18 amino acids. Deletions cut 2 bases from V and 0 bases from J, with 19 bases between. Germline CDR1 reads SSHAT; CDR2 reads FNYEAQ (reference sequence). CDR3 in DNA: TGTGCCAGCAGCTTAAGGGGGGGCAGGGGGCCCAACCAAGAGACCCAGTACTTC. It encodes CASSLRGGRGPNQETQYF.

The V gene is TRBV27, the J gene TRBJ2-3; 7 bases map to TRBD1. J gave up 4 bases and V 3 bases, and 10 bases lay outside the gene matches. This CDR3 spans 16 amino acids. CDR1 and CDR2 (germline): MNHEY, SMNVEV (reference sequence). The CDR3 here is CASSLILTGRADTQYF. In nucleotides, the CDR3 is TGTGCCAGCAGTTTGATCCTGACAGGGAGAGCAGATACGCAGTATTTT.

This chain joins TRBV5-4 and TRBJ1-5; a possible D gene is TRBD1 (5 bases). CDR1 SGHNT and CDR2 YYREEE come from the germline V gene (reference sequence). CDR3 length: 13 amino acids. The V gene lost 0 bases and the J gene lost 7 bases, with 8 bases spanning the gap. The DNA for the CDR3 is TGTGCCAGCAGCTTGGACAGGATACAGCCCCAGCATTTT. Protein product: CASSLDRIQPQHF.

This rearrangement joins TRBV15 to TRBJ1-5; 8 bases align to TRBD1. This CDR3 is 16 amino acids long. With 1 base clipped from V and 2 bases from J, the junction kept 4 bases outside the gene matches. Germline V CDR1 and CDR2: LNHNV, YYDKDF (reference sequence). The CDR3 protein is CATSRVAGGGNQPQHF. CDR3 DNA sequence: TGTGCCACCAGCAGAGTTGCAGGGGGCGGCAATCAGCCCCAGCATTTT.

The chain links TRBV7-9 to TRBJ1-2; TRBD1 aligns across 9 bases. Per the germline V gene, CDR1 is SEHNR and CDR2 is FQNEAQ (reference sequence). The CDR3 covers 15 residues. With 2 bases clipped from V and 3 bases from J, the junction kept 4 bases outside the gene matches. The CDR3 reads CASSLWDREDYGYTF. The CDR3 coding sequence is TGTGCCAGCAGCTTATGGGACAGGGAGGACTATGGCTACACCTTC.

This sequence joins TRBV30 and TRBJ1-6; D may be TRBD1 (5 bases). CDR3 length: 13 amino acids. The ends were cut back, 4 bases at V and 7 bases at J, with 11 bases in the middle. Germline CDR1 and CDR2: GTSNPN and SVGIG (reference sequence). Written as DNA, the CDR3 is TGTGCCTGGAAGGGGCTTTCCAATTCACCCCTCCACTTT. It codes for CAWKGLSNSPLHF.

V usage is TRBV12-5 and J usage is TRBJ2-5; D may be TRBD1 (5 bases). The CDR3 has 15 amino acids. The V end lost 6 bases, the J end lost 4 bases, and 18 bases lay between the germline ends. Germline V gene sequence: CDR1 LGHNT, CDR2 FRNRAP. The CDR3 sequence is CASGQGVGWGETQYF. For the CDR3, the DNA is TGTGCTAGTGGCCAAGGGGTCGGGTGGGGAGAGACCCAGTACTTC.

The chain is built from TRBV10-1 and TRBJ2-3; 8 bases align to TRBD2. The CDR3 totals 16 residues. Germline assignment: CDR1 WNHNN and CDR2 SYGVQD (reference sequence). Trimming cost V 1 base and J 2 bases; bases outside gene matches: 5. CDR3 DNA: TGCGCCAGCAGTGAGTTCCAGCGGGGGTACACAGATACGCAGTATTTT. Protein product: CASSEFQRGYTDTQYF.

This chain uses TRBV14 with TRBJ2-2; D uncertain. Germline V gene data show CDR1 as SGHDN and CDR2 as FVKESK. CDR3 length: 15 amino acids. V dropped 0 bases and J dropped 2 bases, with 7 bases sitting between them. The CDR3 sequence is CASSQDFINTGELFF. CDR3 DNA: TGTGCCAGCAGCCAAGATTTTATCAACACCGGGGAGCTGTTTTTT. The variable domain in full, completed from reference TRBV14 and TRBJ2-2, reads EAGVTQFPSHSVIEKGQTVTLRCDPISGHDNLYWYRRVMGKEIKFLLHFVKESKQDESGMPNNRFLAERTGGTYSTLKVQPAELEDSGVYFCASSQDFINTGELFFGEGSRLTVL.

The V and J genes are TRBV12-5 and TRBJ2-4; D might be TRBD2 (5 bases). The germline V and J ends were trimmed by 1 base and 0 bases, with 13 bases remaining between them. Germline-derived CDR1 and CDR2 are LGHNT and FRNRAP. The CDR3 extends over 17 amino acids. In DNA form, the CDR3 reads TGTGCTAGTGGTTTGGGGACTCAAAGCCTAGCCAAAAACATTCAGTACTTC. It is translated as CASGLGTQSLAKNIQYF.

This chain uses TRBV10-3 with TRBJ1-2; 12 bases fit TRBD1. Per germline, CDR1 ENHRY and CDR2 SYGVKD. The ends lost 5 bases at V and 7 bases at J; junction bases unmatched: 5. The CDR3 is made up of 14 amino acids. The CDR3 here is CAISKGQGAFGYTF. CDR3 coding DNA: TGTGCCATCAGTAAGGGACAGGGGGCATTTGGCTACACCTTC.

V and J are TRBV6-5 and TRBJ2-3, with no clear D. Trimming removed 2 bases at V and 8 bases at J, with 17 bases between. This CDR3 is 15 amino acids long. Looked up from germline, CDR1 is MNHEY and CDR2 is SVGAGI. CDR3 bases: TGTGCCAGCAGTTACCAACAGTCCAGCATGAGTACGCAGTATTTT. This sequence encodes CASSYQQSSMSTQYF.

The V call is TRBV7-3, the J call TRBJ2-3; the D is unclear. V was trimmed by 6 bases and J by 1 base, leaving 5 bases between them. The germline CDR1 and CDR2 sequences are SGHTA and FQGTGA. The CDR3 has 12 amino acids. In nucleotides, the CDR3 is TGTGCCAGCAGTTTTGGCACAGATACGCAGTATTTT. Translating gives CASSFGTDTQYF.

This clone was seen a single time. This sequence joins TRBV10-3 and TRBJ1-1; 10 bases align to TRBD1. The CDR3 extends over 14 amino acids. Germline CDR1 is ENHRY and CDR2 is SYGVKD. With V trimmed by 7 bases and J by 8 bases, 10 bases remained unmatched. The CDR3 DNA is TGTGCCATCAAAGTGGACAGGGGGTATGGGGAAGCTTTCTTT. Amino acids: CAIKVDRGYGEAFF.

The sample holds one count of this clone. V is TRBV7-9 and J is TRBJ1-2; the match to TRBD1 covers 9 bases. Trimming at V came to 6 bases and at J to 6 bases, leaving 5 bases not matched to a gene. The V gene's germline CDR1 is SEHNR and CDR2 FQNEAQ (reference sequence). CDR3 length equals 13 residues. The CDR3 nucleotides read TGTGCCAGCAGACGGACAGGGGCCCATGGCTACACCTTC. This codes for CASRRTGAHGYTF.

The rearrangement joins TRBV5-1 to TRBJ1-4; 7 bases are shared with TRBD1. Germline lookup yields CDR1 SGHRS and CDR2 YFSETQ. The junction had 7 bases not matched to a gene; V was cut back by 5 bases and J by 0 bases. The CDR3 extends over 16 amino acids. CDR3 in amino acids: CASSPTGSATNEKLFF. In nucleotides, the CDR3 is TGCGCCAGCAGTCCGACAGGGAGCGCAACTAATGAAAAACTGTTTTTT.

The chain employs TRBV10-1 and TRBJ2-3; 13 bases agree with TRBD2. V lost 2 bases and J lost 1; bases outside the gene matches: 15. The CDR3 has 21 amino acids. CDR1 and CDR2 (germline): WNHNN, SYGVQD (reference sequence). CDR3 DNA sequence: TGCGCCAGCAGTGAGCCCGAACGGACAGTGGGACTAGCGGGGCGCACAGATACGCAGTATTTT. Translated, it gives CASSEPERTVGLAGRTDTQYF.

A single count supports this clone. The rearrangement uses TRBV3-1 (or the pseudogene TRBV3-2) and TRBJ1-1; perhaps TRBD1 as D (5 bases). The CDR3 runs 13 residues. CDR1 is LGHDT, CDR2 YNNKEL, per germline (reference sequence). Trimming left V 1 base short and J 11 bases short, with 14 bases between. The CDR3 loop is CASSQGWGEGAFF. The CDR3 region has the DNA TGTGCCAGCAGCCAAGGCTGGGGGGAGGGCGCTTTCTTT.

There are a few counts of this clone. V usage is TRBV28 and J usage is TRBJ1-1; 9 positions agree with TRBD1. CDR3 length equals 14 residues. Germline assignment: CDR1 MDHEN and CDR2 SYDVKM. Germline trimming cut 8 bases from V and 5 bases from J; bases unmatched to any gene: 9. This chain's CDR3 is CASGQGSLYTEAFF. The CDR3 bases are TGTGCCAGCGGACAGGGGTCTTTGTATACTGAAGCTTTCTTT.

There are a few counts of this clone. This chain uses TRBV18 with TRBJ2-7; TRBD1 matches at 7 bases. V lost 6 bases to trimming and J lost 6 bases; unmatched junction nucleotides: 14. This CDR3 has 15 residues. Germline lookup yields CDR1 KGHSH and CDR2 LQKENI. In DNA form, the CDR3 reads TGTGCCAGCTCGCCAACAGGGGACCATCGAGGCGAGCAGTACGTC. Translating it yields CASSPTGDHRGEQYV.

The gene calls are TRBV4-1 and TRBJ2-1; possibly TRBD1 for D (6 bases). Trimming removed 0 bases from V and 8 bases from J, with 14 bases in between. CDR3 length: 15 residues. Germline V gives CDR1 MGHRA, CDR2 YSYEKL. CDR3 in amino acids: CASSQDPQGSDEQFF. The CDR3 DNA reads TGCGCCAGCAGCCAAGATCCCCAGGGGAGTGATGAGCAGTTCTTC.

This chain links TRBV7-9 with TRBJ2-7, with 8 bases that match TRBD1. Per germline, CDR1 SEHNR and CDR2 FQNEAQ (reference sequence). The CDR3 sequence is 14 residues long. V gave up 5 bases and J gave up 2 bases; unmatched junction bases: 5. The CDR3 DNA is TGTGCCAGCAGCAGAGACAGGGGTACCTACGAGCAGTACTTC. This gives the protein CASSRDRGTYEQYF. The full variable domain, rest sourced from reference TRBV7-9 and TRBJ2-7, is DTGVSQNPRHKITKRGQNVTFRCDPISEHNRLYWYRQTLGQGPEFLTYFQNEAQLEKSRLLSDRFSAERPKGSFSTLEIQRTEQGDSAMYLCASSRDRGTYEQYFGPGTRLTVT.

V and J are TRBV10-2 and TRBJ2-7; D gene ambiguous. The length of the CDR3 is 13 residues. CDR1 is WSHSY and CDR2 is SAAADI in the germline V gene. Trimming shortened V by 6 bases and J by 6 bases, and 15 bases separated the two germline ends. CDR3 sequence reads: CASRDVLRTEQYF. The CDR3 region has the DNA TGCGCCAGCAGGGACGTCCTCAGGACCGAGCAGTACTTC.